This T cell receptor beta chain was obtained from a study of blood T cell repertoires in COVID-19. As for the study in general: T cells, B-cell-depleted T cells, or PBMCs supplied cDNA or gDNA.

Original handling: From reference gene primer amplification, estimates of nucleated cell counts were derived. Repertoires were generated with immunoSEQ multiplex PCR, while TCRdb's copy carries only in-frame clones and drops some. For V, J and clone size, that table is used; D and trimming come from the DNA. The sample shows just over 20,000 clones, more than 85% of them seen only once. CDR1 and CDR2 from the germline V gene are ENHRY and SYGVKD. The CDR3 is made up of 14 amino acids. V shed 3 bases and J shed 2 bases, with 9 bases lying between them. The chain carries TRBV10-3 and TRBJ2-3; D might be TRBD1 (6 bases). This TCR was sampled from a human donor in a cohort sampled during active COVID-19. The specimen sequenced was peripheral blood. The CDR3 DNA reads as TGTGCCATCAGTGAAACGGGACACACAGATACGCAGTATTTT. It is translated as CAISETGHTDTQYF.